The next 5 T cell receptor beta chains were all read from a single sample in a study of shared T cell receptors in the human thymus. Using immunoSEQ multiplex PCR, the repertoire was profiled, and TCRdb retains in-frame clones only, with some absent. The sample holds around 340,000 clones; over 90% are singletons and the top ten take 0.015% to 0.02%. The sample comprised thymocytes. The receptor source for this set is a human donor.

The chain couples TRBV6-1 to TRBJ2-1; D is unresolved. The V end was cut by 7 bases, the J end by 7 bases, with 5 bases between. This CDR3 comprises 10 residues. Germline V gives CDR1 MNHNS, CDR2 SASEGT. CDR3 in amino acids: CASTRNEQFF. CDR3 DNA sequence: TGTGCCAGCACGCGGAATGAGCAGTTCTTC.

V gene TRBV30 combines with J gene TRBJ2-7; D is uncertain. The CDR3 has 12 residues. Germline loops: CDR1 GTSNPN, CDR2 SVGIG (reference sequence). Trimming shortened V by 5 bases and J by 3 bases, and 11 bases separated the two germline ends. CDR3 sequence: CAWGTGFYEQYF. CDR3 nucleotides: TGTGCCTGGGGCACCGGATTCTACGAGCAGTACTTC.

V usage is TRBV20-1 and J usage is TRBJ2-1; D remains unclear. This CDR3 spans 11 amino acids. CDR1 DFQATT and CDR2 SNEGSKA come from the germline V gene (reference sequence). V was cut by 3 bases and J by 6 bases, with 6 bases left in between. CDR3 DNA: TGCAGTGCTAGTGCCCTCAATGAGCAGTTCTTC. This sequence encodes CSASALNEQFF.

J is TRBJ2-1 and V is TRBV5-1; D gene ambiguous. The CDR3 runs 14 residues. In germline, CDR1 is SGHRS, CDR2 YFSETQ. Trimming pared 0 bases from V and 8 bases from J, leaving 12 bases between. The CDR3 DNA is TGCGCCAGCAGCTTGGAGGACGTTATGGATGAGCAGTTCTTC. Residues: CASSLEDVMDEQFF.

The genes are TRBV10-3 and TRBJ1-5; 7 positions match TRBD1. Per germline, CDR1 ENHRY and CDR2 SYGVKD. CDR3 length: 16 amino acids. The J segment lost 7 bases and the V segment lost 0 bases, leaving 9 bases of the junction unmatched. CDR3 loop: CAISESIVAGGQPQHF. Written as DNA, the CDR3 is TGTGCCATCAGTGAGTCGATCGTCGCAGGGGGGCAGCCCCAGCATTTT.